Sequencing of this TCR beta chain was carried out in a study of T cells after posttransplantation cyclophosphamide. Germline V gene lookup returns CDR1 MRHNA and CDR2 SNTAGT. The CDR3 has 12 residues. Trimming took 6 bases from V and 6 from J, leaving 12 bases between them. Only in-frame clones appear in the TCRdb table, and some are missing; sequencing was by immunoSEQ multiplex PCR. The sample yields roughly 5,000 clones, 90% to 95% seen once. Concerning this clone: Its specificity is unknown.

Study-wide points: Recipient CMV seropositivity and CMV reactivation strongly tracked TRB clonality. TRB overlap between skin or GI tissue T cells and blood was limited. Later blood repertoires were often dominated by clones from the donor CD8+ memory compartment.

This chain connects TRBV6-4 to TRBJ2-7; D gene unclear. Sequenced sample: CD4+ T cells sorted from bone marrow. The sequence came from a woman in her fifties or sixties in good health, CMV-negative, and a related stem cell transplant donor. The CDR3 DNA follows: TGTGCCAGCAGGCCGGTCGGAGCCGAGCAGTACGTC. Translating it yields CASRPVGAEQYV.